This T cell receptor beta chain stems from a study of ipilimumab plus nivolumab after autologous stem cell transplantation. About the study: Median doses per patient: about five ipilimumab, about 8 nivolumab. The DLBCL group included primary refractory and relapsed cases.

This CDR3 region has 15 residues. The V gene end was trimmed by 5 bases and the J gene end by 6 bases; junction bases not matched to a gene: 11. Germline V gene lookup returns CDR1 SGHVS and CDR2 FQNEAQ. The method was immunoSEQ multiplex PCR; TCRdb's version includes in-frame clones alone and lacks a portion of them. The table includes more than 15,000 clones, 65% to 80% detected once. V is TRBV7-8 and J is TRBJ1-1; 8 bases match TRBD1. The sequenced sample was PBMCs, obtained in a trial of ipilimumab plus nivolumab as post-transplant consolidation. The TCR was taken from a male donor with diffuse large B-cell lymphoma. The CDR3 loop reads CASSPGQGGYAEAFF. DNA for the CDR3: TGTGCCAGCAGCCCAGGACAGGGAGGATACGCTGAAGCTTTCTTT. Filled out from reference TRBV7-8 and TRBJ1-1, the complete variable domain reads GAGVSQSPRYKVAKRGQDVALRCDPISGHVSLFWYQQALGQGPEFLTYFQNEAQLDKSGLPSDRFFAERPEGSVSTLKIQRTQQEDSAVYLCASSPGQGGYAEAFFGQGTRLTVV.